These 27 T cell receptor beta chains originate from one sample sequenced in a study of T cell changes during pregnancy in multiple sclerosis. Libraries were prepared by immunoSEQ multiplex PCR; TCRdb keeps only in-frame clonotypes and omits some of them. The sample lists tens of thousands of clones, 90% to 95% occurring once. The specimen comprised peripheral blood, sampled before pregnancy. The receptors shown here come from a female donor with multiple sclerosis, enrolled in a pregnancy study.

The V call is TRBV5-1, the J call TRBJ2-7; 9 bases fit TRBD2. The CDR3 has 15 amino acids. Germline V CDR1 and CDR2: SGHRS, YFSETQ. V lost 7 bases, J lost 2 bases, and 10 bases stayed unmatched. Written as DNA, the CDR3 is TGCGCCAGCTACACGGGGGCTAGCGGGGCCTACGAGCAGTACTTC. Protein sequence: CASYTGASGAYEQYF.

V usage is TRBV4-1 and J usage is TRBJ1-1, with D unresolved. The CDR3 spans 16 residues. Germline CDR1 is MGHRA and CDR2 is YSYEKL. The V end lost 2 bases, the J end lost 0 bases, and 13 bases lay between the germline ends. The CDR3 nucleotides read TGCGCCAGCAGCCAACCCCCCGGACTCATGAACACTGAAGCTTTCTTT. Amino acid sequence: CASSQPPGLMNTEAFF.

The chain uses TRBV5-1 and TRBJ1-6, with TRBD1 matching over 7 bases. The CDR3 has 15 amino acids. CDR1 is SGHRS, CDR2 YFSETQ, per germline. Unmatched junction bases numbered 10, after V lost 4 bases and J lost 9 bases. CDR3 loop: CASSVITGVGSPLHF. The CDR3 DNA reads TGCGCCAGCAGCGTTATAACAGGGGTCGGTTCACCCCTCCACTTT.

V usage is TRBV6-4 and J usage is TRBJ2-2; weak D call: TRBD2 (5 bases). Trimming removed 2 bases at V and 2 bases at J, with 6 bases between. This CDR3 spans 14 amino acids. The germline CDR1 and CDR2 sequences are MRHNA and SNTAGT. Here the CDR3 DNA reads TGTGCCAGCAGTGACCGGACTAACACCGGGGAGCTGTTTTTT. It encodes CASSDRTNTGELFF.

This chain's CDR3 is CASSMGPNTGELFF. The DNA of the CDR3 is TGTGCCAGTAGTATGGGGCCAAACACCGGGGAGCTGTTTTTT. The gene calls are TRBV19 and TRBJ2-2; perhaps TRBD1 as D (5 bases). The CDR3 covers 14 residues. V gave up 3 bases and J gave up 2 bases, with 7 bases separating them. CDR1 is LNHDA and CDR2 is SQIVND in the germline V gene (reference sequence).

This sequence joins TRBV5-1 and TRBJ1-2; 8 nucleotides agree with TRBD1. Germline V lookup: CDR1 SGHRS, CDR2 YFSETQ. CDR3 length: 13 amino acids. Trimming cost V 4 bases and J 7 bases; bases outside gene matches: 6. In nucleotides, the CDR3 is TGCGCCAGCAGCACGGGGACAGGTCTTGGCTACACCTTC. This encodes CASSTGTGLGYTF.

This rearrangement joins TRBV6-1 to TRBJ2-3; 9 bases map to TRBD2. V lost 4 bases to trimming and J lost 1 base; unmatched junction nucleotides: 6. The CDR3 is made up of 16 amino acids. Germline CDR1 is MNHNS and CDR2 is SASEGT. CDR3 sequence reads: CASSGASGVGTDTQYF. CDR3 DNA: TGTGCCAGCAGTGGGGCTAGCGGGGTTGGCACAGATACGCAGTATTTT.

V is TRBV6-1 and J is TRBJ1-6, with a weak D call TRBD1 (6 bases). Per the germline V gene, CDR1 is MNHNS and CDR2 is SASEGT. Trimming took off 8 bases at V and 4 bases at J, with 12 bases between the two ends. CDR3 length equals 14 residues. CDR3 residues: CASLFGQYNSPLHF. The CDR3 coding sequence is TGTGCCAGCCTCTTCGGACAGTATAATTCACCCCTCCACTTT.

DNA for the CDR3: TGCAGCGTTGAATCCCGACAGGATTCCTACGAGCAGTACTTC. It codes for CSVESRQDSYEQYF. The chain joins TRBV29-1 to TRBJ2-7; a weak D match, TRBD1 (6 bases). Trimming cost V 2 bases and J 1 base, with 12 bases left between them. Germline CDR1 SQVTM, CDR2 ANQGSEA. This CDR3 is 14 amino acids long.

This clone occurred once. The rearrangement joins TRBV7-2 to TRBJ2-5; 7 bases are shared with TRBD1. V gave up 5 bases and J gave up 1 base; unmatched junction bases: 10. CDR1 SGHTA and CDR2 FQGNSA come from the germline V gene. The CDR3 consists of 16 residues. The CDR3 sequence is CASSPTFWDSQETQYF. In nucleotides, the CDR3 is TGTGCCAGCAGCCCAACTTTTTGGGACAGCCAAGAGACCCAGTACTTC.

This clone was observed once. In nucleotides, the CDR3 is TGTGCCAGCAGCGTCGGGTCATTCACAGATACGCAGTATTTT. Translating it yields CASSVGSFTDTQYF. The chain links TRBV9 to TRBJ2-3, with no clear D. The germline V gene encodes CDR1 SGDLS and CDR2 YYNGEE. This CDR3 spans 14 amino acids. Deletions cut 2 bases from V and 2 bases from J, with 9 bases between.

V is TRBV27 and J is TRBJ2-2; 12 nucleotides line up with TRBD1. CDR1 is MNHEY, CDR2 SMNVEV, per germline (reference sequence). The CDR3 has 16 amino acids. Trimming cost V 6 bases and J 5 bases; bases outside gene matches: 7. The CDR3 sequence: CASSWDRGRFTGELFF. CDR3 nucleotide sequence: TGTGCCAGCAGCTGGGACAGGGGGCGATTTACCGGGGAGCTGTTTTTT.

The rearrangement joins TRBV6-1 to TRBJ1-4, with TRBD1 matching 7 bases. The V gene's germline CDR1 is MNHNS and CDR2 SASEGT. CDR3 length: 13 amino acids. V lost 10 bases to trimming and J lost 8 bases; unmatched junction nucleotides: 10. Here the CDR3 reads CATLTGMREKLFF. DNA of the CDR3: TGTGCCACCCTGACAGGGATGAGGGAAAAACTGTTTTTT.

This clone was observed a few times. The chain is built from TRBV2 and TRBJ1-1, with 7 bases identical to TRBD1. The CDR3 sequence is 15 residues long. Germline assignment: CDR1 SNHLY and CDR2 FYNNEI. Losses at the gene ends were 4 bases for V and 5 bases for J; bases not matched to a gene: 10. Here the CDR3 reads CASSGPEGGLTEAFF. CDR3 in DNA: TGTGCCAGCAGTGGGCCGGAAGGGGGCTTGACTGAAGCTTTCTTT.

Only one count was recorded for this clone. This rearrangement joins TRBV19 to TRBJ2-1; TRBD1 is a possible D gene (5 bases). Germline V gene sequence: CDR1 LNHDA, CDR2 SQIVND (reference sequence). V was pared by 11 bases and J by 2 bases, with 13 bases between. The CDR3 length is 13 residues. CDR3 in DNA: TGTGCCGCGGCGCAGGGTCCCTACAATGAGCAGTTCTTC. Protein sequence: CAAAQGPYNEQFF.

The CDR3 region is CASSRDSNEKLFF. For the CDR3, the DNA is TGTGCCAGCTCCCGGGACAGCAATGAAAAACTGTTTTTT. The chain joins TRBV18 to TRBJ1-4; 7 bases align to TRBD1. CDR3 length: 13 residues. The germline V gene has CDR1 KGHSH and CDR2 LQKENI. V gave up 6 bases and J gave up 5 bases; unmatched junction bases: 3.

This sequence joins TRBV19 and TRBJ1-5; 8 positions match TRBD1. With V trimmed by 4 bases and J by 0 bases, 11 bases remained unmatched. Germline CDR1 and CDR2: LNHDA and SQIVND (reference sequence). This CDR3 spans 18 amino acids. The CDR3 is CASSSFTGGDYSNQPQHF. The CDR3 DNA is TGTGCCAGTAGTAGTTTCACAGGGGGGGATTATAGCAATCAGCCCCAGCATTTT. The full variable domain, rest sourced from reference TRBV19 and TRBJ1-5, is DGGITQSPKYLFRKEGQNVTLSCEQNLNHDAMYWYRQDPGQGLRLIYYSQIVNDFQKGDIAEGYSVSREKKESFPLTVTSAQKNPTAFYLCASSSFTGGDYSNQPQHFGDGTRLSIL.

CDR3 DNA sequence: TGTGCCAGCAGCTTAAGGGGCAGTTCTTGGGAGACCCAGTACTTC. Its protein product is CASSLRGSSWETQYF. The chain carries TRBV7-3 and TRBJ2-5; D may be TRBD1 (5 bases). This CDR3 has 15 amino acids. Germline lookup yields CDR1 SGHTA and CDR2 FQGTGA. V was cut by 1 base and J by 5 bases, with 14 bases left in between.

This sequence joins TRBV10-2 and TRBJ2-7; 7 positions agree with TRBD1. J was trimmed by 2 bases and V by 2 bases; bases with no gene match: 6. Germline CDR1 WSHSY, CDR2 SAAADI. This CDR3 has 15 amino acids. The CDR3 sequence is CASSEARTGPYEQYF. The CDR3 DNA follows: TGCGCCAGCAGTGAGGCACGGACAGGCCCCTACGAGCAGTACTTC.

In DNA, the CDR3 is TGTGCCAGCAGCGGCCCCCGGACTAGCGGGGAACTACAAGAGACCCAGTACTTC. Amino acids: CASSGPRTSGELQETQYF. This chain links TRBV9 with TRBJ2-5; 12 bases line up with TRBD2. The trim removed 3 bases at V and 2 bases at J, leaving 11 bases unmatched. The CDR3 totals 18 residues. Germline CDR1 SGDLS, CDR2 YYNGEE. Supplemented by reference TRBV9 and TRBJ2-5, the full variable domain reads DSGVTQTPKHLITATGQRVTLRCSPRSGDLSVYWYQQSLDQGLQFLIQYYNGEERAKGNILERFSAQQFPDLHSELNLSSLELGDSALYFCASSGPRTSGELQETQYFGPGTRLLVL.

This chain joins TRBV7-6 and TRBJ2-1; D remains unclear. The germline V and J ends were trimmed by 5 bases and 6 bases, with 11 bases remaining between them. Germline V gene lookup returns CDR1 SGHVS and CDR2 FNYEAQ. The CDR3 is 13 residues long. The CDR3 DNA reads as TGTGCCAGCAGCCCTGGGCCTACCAATGAGCAGTTCTTC. This codes for CASSPGPTNEQFF. Using reference TRBV7-6 and TRBJ2-1 for the parts outside the CDR3, the full variable domain is GAGVSQSPRYKVTKRGQDVALRCDPISGHVSLYWYRQALGQGPEFLTYFNYEAQQDKSGLPNDRFSAERPEGSISTLTIQRTEQRDSAMYRCASSPGPTNEQFFGPGTRLTVL.

This chain links TRBV7-8 with TRBJ2-2; 8 bases match TRBD2. The CDR3 contains 16 residues. Trimming at V came to 1 base and at J to 2 bases, leaving 3 bases not matched to a gene. Germline V gives CDR1 SGHVS, CDR2 FQNEAQ. This CDR3 reads CASSLGSGGNTGELFF. In DNA, the CDR3 is TGTGCCAGCAGCTTAGGGAGCGGGGGAAACACCGGGGAGCTGTTTTTT.

In this sample, this clone turned up once. The chain has TRBV4-2 and TRBJ2-1; possible D gene TRBD2, 7 bases. V lost 1 base and J lost 3, with 13 bases in between. Per germline, CDR1 LGHNA and CDR2 YNFKEQ. The CDR3 is made up of 16 amino acids. The CDR3 bases are TGTGCCAGCAGCCAAGTAGGGGGGACTAACTACAATGAGCAGTTCTTC. Protein sequence: CASSQVGGTNYNEQFF.

This clone was picked up a small number of times. V usage is TRBV7-6 and J usage is TRBJ2-7, with D tentatively TRBD1 (6 bases). V lost 5 bases, J lost 6 bases, and 11 bases lay in between. The V gene's germline CDR1 is SGHVS and CDR2 FNYEAQ. CDR3 size: 12 residues. In DNA form, the CDR3 reads TGTGCCAGCAGCACGTCCAGGGGCGAGCAGTACTTC. Its translation is CASSTSRGEQYF.

The J gene is TRBJ2-7, the V gene TRBV9; perhaps TRBD1 as D (5 bases). This CDR3 is 16 amino acids long. The V end lost 3 bases, the J end lost 2 bases, and 18 bases lay between the germline ends. Looked up from germline, CDR1 is SGDLS and CDR2 is YYNGEE. The CDR3 reads CASSETLDSPTYEQYF. CDR3 sequence (DNA): TGTGCCAGCAGCGAAACCTTAGACAGCCCGACCTACGAGCAGTACTTC.

The V call is TRBV19, the J call TRBJ1-2; no clear D. V was pared by 0 bases and J by 2 bases, with 13 bases between. The CDR3 has 16 amino acids. Germline values: CDR1 LNHDA, CDR2 SQIVND (reference sequence). CDR3 sequence: CASSIDPGLKNYGYTF. CDR3 bases: TGTGCCAGTAGTATAGATCCCGGACTGAAAAACTATGGCTACACCTTC.

This chain joins TRBV2 and TRBJ1-4; 9 nucleotides agree with TRBD1. This CDR3 is 15 amino acids long. V was pared by 2 bases and J by 7 bases, with 5 bases of the junction left unmatched. In germline, CDR1 is SNHLY, CDR2 FYNNEI. For the CDR3, the DNA is TGTGCCAGCAGTGAATCCGGGACAGGGTCTGAAAAACTGTTTTTT. This sequence encodes CASSESGTGSEKLFF.